The clone carrying this T cell receptor beta chain was picked up many times. The antigen is unknown. The data stem from a study of T cells in Graves' hyperthyroidism and ophthalmopathy. Study context: The initial diagnosis was the point when peripheral blood was collected, ahead of any treatment. Study findings and constraints: A model using 13 V-J features told ophthalmopathy apart from stable hyperthyroidism. Blood samples included most of the expanded thyroid clonotypes exceeding 0.001.

Amplification targeted TCR beta CDR3 regions from RNA transcripts. The study used the HTBI primer set for a first-round RT-PCR of the TCR CDR3. TCRdb fed the multiplex PCR reads into MiXCR, producing one record per CDR3 protein. The profile shows some 720,000 distinct CDR3 sequences, about a sixth of them singletons. Fresh peripheral blood, roughly 10 ml of it, supplied the PBMCs. The J segment lost 2 bases and the V segment lost 5 bases, leaving 9 bases of the junction unmatched. This CDR3 is built from 15 residues. Germline assignment: CDR1 GTSNPN and CDR2 SVGIG (reference sequence). The receptor's source is a man between 18 and 29 years old with Graves' hyperthyroidism. Sequencing used blood. This chain connects TRBV30 to TRBJ1-5; TRBD1 aligns across 7 bases. CDR3 coding DNA: TGTGCCTGGCAACAGGGGCCGGCGGGCAATCAGCCCCAGCATTTT. It yields the protein CAWQQGPAGNQPQHF.